This T cell receptor beta chain was documented in a study of long-term antiretroviral therapy in people with HIV. This CDR3 is 13 amino acids long. The germline gives CDR1 SQVTM, CDR2 ANQGSEA. V was pared by 3 bases and J by 8 bases, with 16 bases between. Survey level was the resolution at which the v3.0 immunoSEQ assay ran. The repertoire was sequenced with immunoSEQ multiplex PCR; TCRdb's copy has only in-frame clones and lacks some. The sample comprises 24,000 or so clones, around 85% of which are singletons, and 8% to 10% rests with the top ten. The material was unsorted PBMCs, obtained 2.3 years after starting antiretroviral therapy. The origin of this receptor is a man aged 35 to 55 with HIV. The chain recombines TRBV29-1 with TRBJ1-2, with D tentatively TRBD1 (6 bases). CDR3 sequence: CSVDSQGRDGYTF. For the CDR3, the DNA is TGCAGCGTTGATTCCCAGGGGAGAGACGGCTACACCTTC. The variable domain in full, completed from reference TRBV29-1 and TRBJ1-2, reads SAVISQKPSRDICQRGTSLTIQCQVDSQVTMMFWYRQQPGQSLTLIATANQGSEATYESGFVIDKFPISRPNLTFSTLTVSNMSPEDSSIYLCSVDSQGRDGYTFGSGTRLTVV.